This TCR beta chain was found in a study of cytomegalovirus exposure and HLA in healthy donors. General observations from the study: A list of 150 or so TCR beta chains associated with cytomegalovirus was given. According to a later analysis, TCR clusters from the first cohort tended to co-occur in the 120 or so validation repertoires. Confirmation in vitro established that a few CMV-associated chains were specific for CMV antigens. Both high specificity and high sensitivity reportedly marked the classifier's diagnosis of cytomegalovirus status.

A remark on this clone: Its antigen is still unknown.

The protocol was immunoSEQ multiplex PCR, while the TCRdb copy is restricted to in-frame clones and leaves out a portion. The sample consists of 200,000 to 300,000 clones, about 92% of them appearing once. The germline CDR1 and CDR2 sequences are MGHRA and YSYEKL. This CDR3 spans 14 amino acids. The V gene lost 4 bases and the J gene lost 3 bases, with 13 bases spanning the gap. The sequence came from a woman aged 30 to 39 in good health and CMV-seronegative. Source material: PBMCs. This chain links TRBV4-1 with TRBJ2-7; D may match TRBD1 or TRBD2 (5 bases each). The CDR3 spells CASSRAGTVYEQYF. The CDR3 nucleotides are TGCGCCAGCAGCCGCGCCGGGACGGTCTACGAGCAGTACTTC.